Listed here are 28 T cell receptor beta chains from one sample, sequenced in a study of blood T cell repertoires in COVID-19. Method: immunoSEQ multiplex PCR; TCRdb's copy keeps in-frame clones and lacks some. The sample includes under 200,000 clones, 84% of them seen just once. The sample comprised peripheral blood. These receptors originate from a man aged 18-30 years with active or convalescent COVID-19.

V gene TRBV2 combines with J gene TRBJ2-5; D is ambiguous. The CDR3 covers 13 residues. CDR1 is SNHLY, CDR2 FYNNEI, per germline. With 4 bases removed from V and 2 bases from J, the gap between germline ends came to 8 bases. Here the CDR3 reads CASSGRLQETQYF. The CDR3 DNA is TGTGCCAGCAGTGGGCGGTTACAAGAGACCCAGTACTTC.

The CDR3 nucleotides read TGTGCCAGCAGTGTCAACGGGGAGAACACCGGGGAGCTGTTTTTT. It specifies CASSVNGENTGELFF. The V call is TRBV6-4, the J call TRBJ2-2; perhaps TRBD2 as D (5 bases). V shed 4 bases and J shed 1 base, with 10 bases lying between them. This CDR3 is 15 amino acids long. Per the germline V gene, CDR1 is MRHNA and CDR2 is SNTAGT.

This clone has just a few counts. The CDR3 spells CASSPSPQGVDTGELFF. The CDR3, as DNA: TGTGCCAGCTCACCATCCCCCCAGGGGGTGGACACCGGGGAGCTGTTTTTT. The rearrangement joins TRBV18 to TRBJ2-2; 7 nucleotides match TRBD1. Germline V gene sequence: CDR1 KGHSH, CDR2 LQKENI. This CDR3 region has 17 residues. V gave up 2 bases and J gave up 3 bases; unmatched junction bases: 9.

The CDR3 loop is CASSSTGSYEQYF. The CDR3 nucleotides are TGTGCCAGCAGCTCAACAGGGAGCTACGAGCAGTACTTC. The V call is TRBV11-2, the J call TRBJ2-7; D is possibly TRBD1 (6 bases). The V and J ends lost 4 bases and 3 bases respectively, with 10 bases between them. Germline CDR1 is SGHAT and CDR2 is FQNNGV. The CDR3 is 13 amino acids.

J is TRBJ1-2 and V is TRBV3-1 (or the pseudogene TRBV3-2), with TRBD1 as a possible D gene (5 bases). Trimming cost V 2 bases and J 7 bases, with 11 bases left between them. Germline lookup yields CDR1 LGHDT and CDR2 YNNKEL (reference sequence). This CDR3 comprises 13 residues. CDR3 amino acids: CASSQRGTGGYTF. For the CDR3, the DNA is TGTGCCAGCAGCCAAAGGGGTACTGGTGGCTACACCTTC.

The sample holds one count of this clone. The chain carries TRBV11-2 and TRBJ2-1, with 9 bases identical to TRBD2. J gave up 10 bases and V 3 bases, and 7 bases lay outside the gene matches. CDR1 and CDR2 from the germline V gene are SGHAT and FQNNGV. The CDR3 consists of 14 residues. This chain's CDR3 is CASSFGGGAREQFF. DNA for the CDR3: TGTGCCAGCAGCTTTGGCGGGGGGGCCCGGGAGCAGTTCTTC.

This chain's CDR3 is CASSHGRLAGDEQFF. CDR3 DNA sequence: TGTGCCAGCAGCCATGGTCGCCTAGCGGGAGATGAGCAGTTCTTC. This chain uses TRBV3-1 (or the pseudogene TRBV3-2) with TRBJ2-1; 10 nucleotides agree with TRBD2. V was clipped by 3 bases and J by 8 bases; unmatched bases: 7. The germline CDR1 and CDR2 sequences are LGHDT and YNNKEL (reference sequence). This CDR3 comprises 15 residues.

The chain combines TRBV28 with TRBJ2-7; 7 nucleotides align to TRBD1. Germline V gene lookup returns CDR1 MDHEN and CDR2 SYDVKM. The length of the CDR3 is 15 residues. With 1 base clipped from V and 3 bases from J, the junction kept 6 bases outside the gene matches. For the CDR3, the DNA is TGTGCCAGCAGTTTATCAAGAGGGACAGACTACGAGCAGTACTTC. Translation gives CASSLSRGTDYEQYF.

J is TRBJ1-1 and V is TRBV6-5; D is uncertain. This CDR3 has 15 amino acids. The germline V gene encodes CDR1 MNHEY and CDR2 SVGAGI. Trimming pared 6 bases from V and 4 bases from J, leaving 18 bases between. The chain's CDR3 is CASSQREGLGTEAFF. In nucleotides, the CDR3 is TGTGCCAGCAGCCAAAGGGAGGGTTTGGGCACTGAAGCTTTCTTT.

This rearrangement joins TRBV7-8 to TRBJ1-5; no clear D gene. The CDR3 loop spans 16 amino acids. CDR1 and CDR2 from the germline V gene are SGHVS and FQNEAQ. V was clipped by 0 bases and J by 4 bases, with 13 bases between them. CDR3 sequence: CASSLASGSPNQPQHF. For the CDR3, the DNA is TGTGCCAGCAGCTTAGCTTCGGGATCGCCTAATCAGCCCCAGCATTTT.

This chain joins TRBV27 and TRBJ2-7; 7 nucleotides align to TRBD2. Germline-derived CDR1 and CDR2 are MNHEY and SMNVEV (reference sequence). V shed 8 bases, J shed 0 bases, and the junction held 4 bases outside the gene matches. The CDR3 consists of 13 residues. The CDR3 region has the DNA TGTGCCAGCGGACGGACTAGCTCCTACGAGCAGTACTTC. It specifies CASGRTSSYEQYF.

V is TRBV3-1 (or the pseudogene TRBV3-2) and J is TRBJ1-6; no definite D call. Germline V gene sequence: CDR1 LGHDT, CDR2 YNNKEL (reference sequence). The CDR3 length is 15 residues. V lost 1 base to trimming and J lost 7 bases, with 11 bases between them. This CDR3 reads CASSQGRTGNSPLHF. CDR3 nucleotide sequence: TGTGCCAGCAGCCAAGGGAGAACGGGGAATTCACCCCTCCACTTT.

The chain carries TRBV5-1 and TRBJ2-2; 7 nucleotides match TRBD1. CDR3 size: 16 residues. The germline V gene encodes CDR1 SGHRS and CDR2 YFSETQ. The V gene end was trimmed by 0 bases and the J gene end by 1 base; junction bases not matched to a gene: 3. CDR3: CASSLGQGMNTGELFF. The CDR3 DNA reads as TGCGCCAGCAGCTTGGGACAGGGAATGAACACCGGGGAGCTGTTTTTT.

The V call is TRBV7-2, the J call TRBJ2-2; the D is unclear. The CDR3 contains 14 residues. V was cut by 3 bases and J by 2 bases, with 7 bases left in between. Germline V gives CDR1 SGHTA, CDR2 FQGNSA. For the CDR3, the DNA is TGTGCCAGCAGCTTCAAACATAACACCGGGGAGCTGTTTTTT. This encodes CASSFKHNTGELFF.

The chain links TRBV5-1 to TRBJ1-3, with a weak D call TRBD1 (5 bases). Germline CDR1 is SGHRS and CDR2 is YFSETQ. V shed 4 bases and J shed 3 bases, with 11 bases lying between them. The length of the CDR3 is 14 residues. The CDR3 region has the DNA TGCGCCAGCAGCCAATCGACAGATGGAAACACCATATATTTT. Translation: CASSQSTDGNTIYF.

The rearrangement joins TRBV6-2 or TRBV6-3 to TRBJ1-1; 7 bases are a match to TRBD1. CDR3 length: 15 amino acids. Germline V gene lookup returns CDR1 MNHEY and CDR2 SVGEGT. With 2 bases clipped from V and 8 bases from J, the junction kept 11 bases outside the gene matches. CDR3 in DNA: TGTGCCAGCAGTTACGGGGGACAGTTCGGGGCCGAAGCTTTCTTT. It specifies CASSYGGQFGAEAFF.

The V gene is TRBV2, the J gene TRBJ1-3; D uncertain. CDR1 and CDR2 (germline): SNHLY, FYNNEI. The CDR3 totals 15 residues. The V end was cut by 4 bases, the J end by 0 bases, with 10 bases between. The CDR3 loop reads CASSAGRSSGNTIYF. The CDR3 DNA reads TGTGCCAGCAGTGCCGGGAGGTCCTCTGGAAACACCATATATTTT.

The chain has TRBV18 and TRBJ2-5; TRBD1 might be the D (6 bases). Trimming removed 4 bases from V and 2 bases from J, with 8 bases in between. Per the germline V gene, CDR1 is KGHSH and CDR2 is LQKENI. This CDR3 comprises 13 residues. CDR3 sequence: CASSLQGQETQYF. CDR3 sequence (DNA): TGTGCCAGCTCACTACAGGGTCAAGAGACCCAGTACTTC.

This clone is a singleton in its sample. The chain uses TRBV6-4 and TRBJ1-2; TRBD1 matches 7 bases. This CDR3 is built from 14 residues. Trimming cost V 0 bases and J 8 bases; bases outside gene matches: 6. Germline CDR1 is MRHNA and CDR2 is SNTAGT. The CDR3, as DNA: TGTGCCAGCAGTGACTCTTCCAGGGGGAACGGCTACACCTTC. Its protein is CASSDSSRGNGYTF.

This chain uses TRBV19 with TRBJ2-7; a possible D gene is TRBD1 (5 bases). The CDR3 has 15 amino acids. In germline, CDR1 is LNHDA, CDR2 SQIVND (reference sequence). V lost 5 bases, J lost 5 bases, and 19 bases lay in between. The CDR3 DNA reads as TGTGCCAGTAGTGACGCCGACAGTTTACTCCACGAGCAGTACTTC. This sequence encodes CASSDADSLLHEQYF.

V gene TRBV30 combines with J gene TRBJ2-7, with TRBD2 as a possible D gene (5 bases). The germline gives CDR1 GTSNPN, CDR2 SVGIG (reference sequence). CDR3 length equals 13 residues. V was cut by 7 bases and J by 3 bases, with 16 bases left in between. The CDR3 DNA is TGTGCCTCCCTAGCCTCTTCGGGCTACGAGCAGTACTTC. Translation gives CASLASSGYEQYF.

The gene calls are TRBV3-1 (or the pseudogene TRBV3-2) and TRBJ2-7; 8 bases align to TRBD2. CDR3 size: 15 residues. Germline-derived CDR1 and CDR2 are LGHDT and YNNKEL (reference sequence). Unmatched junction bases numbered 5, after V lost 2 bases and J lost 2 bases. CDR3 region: CASSQSSGGPYEQYF. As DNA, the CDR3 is TGTGCCAGCAGCCAAAGCAGCGGGGGTCCCTACGAGCAGTACTTC.

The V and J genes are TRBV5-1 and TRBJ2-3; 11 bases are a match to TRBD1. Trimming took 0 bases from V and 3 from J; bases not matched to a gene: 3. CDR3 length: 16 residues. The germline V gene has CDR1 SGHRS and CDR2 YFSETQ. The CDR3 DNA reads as TGCGCCAGCAGCTTGGGGACAGGGGGCTTGACAGATACGCAGTATTTT. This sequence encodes CASSLGTGGLTDTQYF. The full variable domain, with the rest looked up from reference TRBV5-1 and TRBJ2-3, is KAGVTQTPRYLIKTRGQQVTLSCSPISGHRSVSWYQQTPGQGLQFLFEYFSETQRNKGNFPGRFSGRQFSNSRSEMNVSTLELGDSALYLCASSLGTGGLTDTQYFGPGTRLTVL.

Here the CDR3 reads CASSPRGFNYGYTF. CDR3 sequence (DNA): TGTGCCAGCAGTCCTCGGGGGTTTAACTATGGCTACACCTTC. This chain links TRBV2 with TRBJ1-2; the D gene is possibly TRBD1 (5 bases). Germline assignment: CDR1 SNHLY and CDR2 FYNNEI. Trimming shortened V by 5 bases and J by 1 base, and 11 bases separated the two germline ends. CDR3 length: 14 amino acids.

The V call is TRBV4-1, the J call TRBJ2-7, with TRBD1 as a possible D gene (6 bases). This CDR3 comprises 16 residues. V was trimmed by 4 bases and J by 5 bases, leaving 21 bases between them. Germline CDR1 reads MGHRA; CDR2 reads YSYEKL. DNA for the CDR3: TGCGCCAGCAGCCCCCTCAGGGGATCTAGGGAGCACGAGCAGTACTTC. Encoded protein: CASSPLRGSREHEQYF.

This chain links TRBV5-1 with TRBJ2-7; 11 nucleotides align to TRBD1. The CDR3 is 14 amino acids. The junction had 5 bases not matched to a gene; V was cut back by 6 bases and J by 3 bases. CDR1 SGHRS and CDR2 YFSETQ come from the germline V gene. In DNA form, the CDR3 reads TGCGCCAGCAAATCGGGACAGGGGGACTACGAGCAGTACTTC. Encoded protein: CASKSGQGDYEQYF.

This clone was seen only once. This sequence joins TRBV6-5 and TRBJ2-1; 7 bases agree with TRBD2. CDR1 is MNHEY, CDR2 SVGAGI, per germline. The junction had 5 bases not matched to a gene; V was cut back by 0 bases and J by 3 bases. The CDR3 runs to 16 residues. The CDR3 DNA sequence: TGTGCCAGCAGTTACTCGGGAGGGGATCTCTACAATGAGCAGTTCTTC. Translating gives CASSYSGGDLYNEQFF.

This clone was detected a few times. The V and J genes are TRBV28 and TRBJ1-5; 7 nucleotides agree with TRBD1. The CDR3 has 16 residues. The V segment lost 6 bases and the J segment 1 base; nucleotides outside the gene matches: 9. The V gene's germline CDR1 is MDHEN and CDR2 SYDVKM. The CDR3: CASSHRGSGSNQPQHF. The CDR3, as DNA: TGTGCCAGCAGCCACAGGGGTTCTGGGAGCAATCAGCCCCAGCATTTT.